This T cell receptor (beta chain) was captured by sequencing in a study of blood T cell repertoires in COVID-19. Original handling: From reference gene primer amplification, estimates of nucleated cell counts were derived. Sequenced by immunoSEQ multiplex PCR; TCRdb stores in-frame clones only, minus some. The DNA gave D and trimming, while V, J and clone size come from that table. The sample lists a few hundred thousand clones, about 86% occurring once. Germline lookup yields CDR1 MNHEY and CDR2 SMNVEV (reference sequence). V shed 2 bases and J 6 bases; nucleotides not matched to a gene: 9. CDR3 length: 16 residues.

The chain is built from TRBV27 and TRBJ1-5; 8 bases line up with TRBD1. This TCR was recovered from a woman in her 50s who had recovered from COVID-19. The sequenced sample consisted of PBMCs or T cells enriched from blood (not recorded which). In DNA, the CDR3 is TGTGCCAGCAGTTTACAGGGGGCTTCCTCCATTCAGCCCCAGCATTTT. Encoded protein: CASSLQGASSIQPQHF.